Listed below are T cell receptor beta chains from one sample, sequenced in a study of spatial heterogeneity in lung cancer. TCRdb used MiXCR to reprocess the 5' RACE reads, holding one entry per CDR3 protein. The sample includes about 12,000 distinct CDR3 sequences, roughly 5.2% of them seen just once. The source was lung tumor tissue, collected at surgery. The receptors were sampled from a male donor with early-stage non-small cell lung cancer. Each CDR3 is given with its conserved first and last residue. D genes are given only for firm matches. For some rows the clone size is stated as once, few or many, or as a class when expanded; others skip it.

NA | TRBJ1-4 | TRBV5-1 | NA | TGCGCCAGCAGCCTGGACGGCGAGTTCGGAAAACTGTTTTTT | CASSLDGEFGKLFF
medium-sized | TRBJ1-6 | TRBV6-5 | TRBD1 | TGTGCCAGCAGTTTCCAGAACAGGGGGCGAGTAGTCAATTCACCCCTCCACTTT | CASSFQNRGRVVNSPLHF
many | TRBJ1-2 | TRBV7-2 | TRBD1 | TGTGCCAGCAGCCAGGGACAGACTCTCTATGGCTACACCTTC | CASSQGQTLYGYTF
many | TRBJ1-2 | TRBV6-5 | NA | TGTGCCAGCAGTTACGACAGCTATTATGGCTACACCTTC | CASSYDSYYGYTF
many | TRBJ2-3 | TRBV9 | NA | TGTGCCAGCAGCGTAGGTGGTAGCGAGTTAACAGATACGCAGTATTTT | CASSVGGSELTDTQYF
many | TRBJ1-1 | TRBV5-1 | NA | TGCGCCAGCAGTCGAAAGACAGACGGCACTGAAGCTTTCTTT | CASSRKTDGTEAFF
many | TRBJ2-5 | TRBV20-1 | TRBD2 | TGCAGTGCTAGAAGGGGCGGGAGCTTCCAAGAGACCCAGTACTTC | CSARRGGSFQETQYF
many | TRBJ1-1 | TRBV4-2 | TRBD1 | TGTGCCAGCAGCCCCCGGACAGGGGAGGCAAACACTGAAGCTTTCTTT | CASSPRTGEANTEAFF
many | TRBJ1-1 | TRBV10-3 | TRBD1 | TGTGCCACCTCGACAGGGGGCCGGACTGAAGCTTTCTTT | CATSTGGRTEAFF
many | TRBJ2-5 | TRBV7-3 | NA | TGTGCCAGCAGCTTAGGAGCAGGGCGACAAGAGACCCAGTACTTC | CASSLGAGRQETQYF
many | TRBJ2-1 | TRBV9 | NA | TGTGCCAGCAGCGTAGTAGCAGGGGCGAATGAGCAGTTCTTC | CASSVVAGANEQFF